The 29 T cell receptor beta chains in this list originate from one sample, sequenced in a study of OX40 agonist ivuxolimab in advanced cancers. Some clones are missing from TCRdb's copy, which holds only in-frame ones; the method was immunoSEQ multiplex PCR. The sample lists 35,000 to 50,000 clones; about 86% were seen once. This sample comprised CD4+ or CD8+ T cells sorted from blood, obtained in a trial of the OX40 agonist ivuxolimab. All receptors come from an adult with an advanced solid tumor such as melanoma, head and neck, liver or kidney cancer.

This chain joins TRBV28 and TRBJ2-1; the match to TRBD2 covers 9 bases. The CDR3 sequence is 13 residues long. The J segment lost 9 bases and the V segment lost 10 bases, leaving 10 bases of the junction unmatched. Germline V CDR1 and CDR2: MDHEN, SYDVKM. CDR3 sequence reads: CAIRAGGSGEQFF. In DNA, the CDR3 is TGTGCCATTAGGGCGGGGGGGTCCGGTGAGCAGTTCTTC.

The genes are TRBV7-8 and TRBJ2-7; 10 bases are a match to TRBD2. Looked up from germline, CDR1 is SGHVS and CDR2 is FQNEAQ. V dropped 3 bases and J dropped 6; count of bases not matched to a gene: 14. The CDR3 contains 17 residues. The DNA for the CDR3 is TGTGCCAGCAGCTTCCCCTCCCTGGGAGCGGGGGGGCCCGAGCAGTACTTC. Translated, it gives CASSFPSLGAGGPEQYF.

A note on this clone: The sample carries other DNA sequences with the same CDR3. V and J are TRBV27 and TRBJ1-1; weak D call: TRBD1 (6 bases). This CDR3 is 13 amino acids long. V was pared by 3 bases and J by 4 bases, with 9 bases between. CDR1 and CDR2 (germline): MNHEY, SMNVEV (reference sequence). The DNA for the CDR3 is TGTGCCAGCAGTTTGGGGGGCGGCACTGAAGCTTTCTTT. Encoded protein: CASSLGGGTEAFF.

The chain is built from TRBV11-2 and TRBJ1-4, with D unclear. Germline V lookup: CDR1 SGHAT, CDR2 FQNNGV. This CDR3 spans 12 amino acids. The V gene lost 4 bases and the J gene lost 8 bases, with 8 bases spanning the gap. CDR3 bases: TGTGCCAGCAGCTCAACCCCGGAAAAACTGTTTTTT. This sequence encodes CASSSTPEKLFF.

The gene calls are TRBV30 and TRBJ1-2, with a tentative D call TRBD1 (5 bases). V was pared by 5 bases and J by 8 bases, with 9 bases between. The CDR3 loop spans 10 amino acids. CDR1 is GTSNPN, CDR2 SVGIG, per germline (reference sequence). CDR3 DNA: TGTGCCTGGGTCGGGGGGGGCTACACCTTC. It specifies CAWVGGGYTF.

The chain carries TRBV10-3 and TRBJ1-1, with D possibly being TRBD1 (6 bases). Deletions cut 2 bases from V and 3 bases from J, with 10 bases between. Germline V CDR1 and CDR2: ENHRY, SYGVKD. This CDR3 spans 14 amino acids. CDR3 DNA: TGTGCCATCAGTGAGATCAGGGGAGACACTGAAGCTTTCTTT. This gives the protein CAISEIRGDTEAFF.

On this clone: A junction end diverges from the germline sequence, so it may reflect a read error. This sequence joins TRBV6-5 and TRBJ1-2; D gene unclear. This CDR3 spans 10 amino acids. Germline CDR1 is MNHEY and CDR2 is SVGAGI. CDR3 sequence reads: CASSNHGYTF. CDR3 in DNA: TGTGCCAGCAGTAACCATGGCTACACCTTC.

The rearrangement joins TRBV9 to TRBJ2-5; D is uncertain. This CDR3 comprises 14 residues. V shed 0 bases and J shed 4 bases, with 10 bases lying between them. The germline V gene encodes CDR1 SGDLS and CDR2 YYNGEE. The CDR3 DNA reads as TGTGCCAGCAGCGTAGGCGTTAGCTCAGAGACCCAGTACTTC. Protein product: CASSVGVSSETQYF.

J is TRBJ1-2 and V is TRBV6-5; D uncertain. V dropped 6 bases and J dropped 0 bases, with 14 bases sitting between them. This CDR3 contains 15 residues. Germline assignment: CDR1 MNHEY and CDR2 SVGAGI. CDR3: CASSMTADTNYGYTF. The CDR3 DNA follows: TGTGCCAGCAGCATGACGGCAGACACTAACTATGGCTACACCTTC.

The count of this clone is one. V gene TRBV7-2 combines with J gene TRBJ2-3; 10 bases are shared with TRBD2. The CDR3 runs 14 residues. Germline-derived CDR1 and CDR2 are SGHTA and FQGNSA. The V and J ends lost 8 bases and 3 bases, in that order; junction bases with no gene match: 5. CDR3 in DNA: TGTGCCAGCCGGACTAGCGGCTTTACAGATACGCAGTATTTT. It yields the protein CASRTSGFTDTQYF.

This clone was detected only a few times. The rearrangement uses TRBV6-6 and TRBJ1-6, with 7 bases that match TRBD1. V shed 0 bases and J 6 bases; nucleotides not matched to a gene: 5. Germline CDR1 MNHNY, CDR2 SVGAGI (reference sequence). This CDR3 has 16 residues. The CDR3 protein is CASSYSRDSPNSPLHF. The CDR3 DNA reads TGTGCCAGCAGTTACTCGAGGGACAGCCCTAATTCACCCCTCCACTTT.

The chain carries TRBV4-1 and TRBJ2-2; D remains ambiguous. The CDR3 runs 15 residues. Per germline, CDR1 MGHRA and CDR2 YSYEKL. Trimming left V 1 base short and J 1 base short, with 7 bases between. The CDR3 DNA sequence: TGCGCCAGCAGCCAAGCGAGGCAGAACACCGGGGAGCTGTTTTTT. It encodes CASSQARQNTGELFF.

In its sample, this clone was seen a few times. The V and J genes are TRBV10-2 and TRBJ2-5, with 11 positions matching TRBD2. Germline CDR1 is WSHSY and CDR2 is SAAADI. V dropped 6 bases and J dropped 4; count of bases not matched to a gene: 4. The length of the CDR3 is 14 residues. CDR3 residues: CASRIAGGRETQYF. DNA of the CDR3: TGCGCCAGCAGAATAGCGGGGGGGAGAGAGACCCAGTACTTC.

The rearrangement joins TRBV11-2 to TRBJ1-1; D unclear. Trimming shortened V by 1 base and J by 10 bases, and 10 bases separated the two germline ends. CDR1 SGHAT and CDR2 FQNNGV come from the germline V gene. The CDR3 contains 12 residues. Here the CDR3 DNA reads TGTGCCAGCAGCTTAGGTGGATTTAGAGCTTTCTTT. This encodes CASSLGGFRAFF.

The rearrangement joins TRBV6-5 to TRBJ2-1, with 14 bases that match TRBD2. With V trimmed by 7 bases and J by 8 bases, 7 bases remained unmatched. CDR1 and CDR2 from the germline V gene are MNHEY and SVGAGI. The CDR3 is 15 residues long. As DNA, the CDR3 is TGTGCCAGCAAGGCGACTAGCGGGGGGGCAGATGAGCAGTTCTTC. As protein: CASKATSGGADEQFF.

V usage is TRBV5-8 and J usage is TRBJ2-6; 11 bases map to TRBD1. The CDR3 is 18 amino acids. Per germline, CDR1 SGHTS and CDR2 YDEGEE. J lost 2 bases, V lost 4 bases, and 8 bases had no gene match. CDR3: CASSRPGQGVTGANVLTF. The CDR3 DNA reads as TGTGCCAGCAGCCGCCCGGGACAGGGGGTGACTGGGGCCAACGTCCTGACTTTC.

Only one count was recorded for this clone. V gene TRBV9 combines with J gene TRBJ2-7; the D gene could be TRBD1 or TRBD2 (5 bases each). V lost 6 bases, J lost 4 bases, and 17 bases lay in between. In germline, CDR1 is SGDLS, CDR2 YYNGEE. The CDR3 has 14 amino acids. CDR3 in DNA: TGTGCCAGCACACCCGGGGCTTCGCCTTACGAGCAGTACTTC. This sequence encodes CASTPGASPYEQYF.

The rearrangement uses TRBV7-9 and TRBJ2-4, with TRBD1 matching over 8 bases. Losses at the gene ends were 6 bases for V and 3 bases for J; bases not matched to a gene: 7. This CDR3 is built from 15 residues. Germline V gene sequence: CDR1 SEHNR, CDR2 FQNEAQ (reference sequence). The DNA of the CDR3 is TGTGCCAGCAGACTCGGACAGGGAGTCAAAAACATTCAGTACTTC. This sequence encodes CASRLGQGVKNIQYF.

The chain recombines TRBV5-1 with TRBJ1-3; D remains ambiguous. Germline V gene data show CDR1 as SGHRS and CDR2 as YFSETQ. V gave up 0 bases and J gave up 3 bases, with 1 base separating them. This CDR3 has 12 residues. The CDR3 sequence is CASSLVGNTIYF. The CDR3 DNA is TGCGCCAGCAGCTTGGTTGGAAACACCATATATTTT. Full variable domain (outside the CDR3, taken from reference TRBV5-1 and TRBJ1-3): KAGVTQTPRYLIKTRGQQVTLSCSPISGHRSVSWYQQTPGQGLQFLFEYFSETQRNKGNFPGRFSGRQFSNSRSEMNVSTLELGDSALYLCASSLVGNTIYFGEGSWLTVV.

The J gene is TRBJ1-2, the V gene TRBV30; perhaps TRBD1 as D (5 bases). Germline CDR1 reads GTSNPN; CDR2 reads SVGIG (reference sequence). The CDR3 contains 9 residues. V lost 7 bases to trimming and J lost 8 bases, with 8 bases between them. CDR3 DNA sequence: TGTGCCTCCGGGGGGGGCTACACCTTC. Translating gives CASGGGYTF.

This clone occurred a few times. The chain uses TRBV4-3 and TRBJ1-1; 7 bases agree with TRBD1. The CDR3 sequence is 13 residues long. J lost 7 bases, V lost 3 bases, and 5 bases had no gene match. CDR1 LGHNA and CDR2 YSLEER come from the germline V gene. The CDR3 DNA is TGCGCCAGCAGCCATGCCGGGACAGATGAAGCTTTCTTT. The encoded protein is CASSHAGTDEAFF.

This chain joins TRBV5-4 and TRBJ2-7, with 8 bases lining up with TRBD1. The germline gives CDR1 SGHNT, CDR2 YYREEE (reference sequence). J was trimmed by 3 bases and V by 4 bases; bases with no gene match: 6. CDR3 length: 14 residues. CDR3 amino acids: CASSPGTGNYEQYF. The CDR3 region has the DNA TGTGCCAGCAGCCCTGGGACAGGTAACTACGAGCAGTACTTC.

The CDR3 protein is CASSLFVGGGTDTQYF. The CDR3, as DNA: TGTGCCAGCAGCTTATTCGTCGGGGGGGGAACAGATACGCAGTATTTT. The rearrangement uses TRBV7-6 and TRBJ2-3; 8 bases are shared with TRBD2. V was clipped by 2 bases and J by 3 bases; unmatched bases: 7. The CDR3 is 16 residues long. Germline V gives CDR1 SGHVS, CDR2 FNYEAQ.

V and J are TRBV5-1 and TRBJ2-7; 7 nucleotides match TRBD1. V trimming: 0 bases; J trimming: 2 bases; junction bases outside the gene matches: 2. Germline V lookup: CDR1 SGHRS, CDR2 YFSETQ. The CDR3 covers 14 residues. The CDR3 nucleotides read TGCGCCAGCAGCTTGGTGGGACAGCCCTACGAGCAGTACTTC. Translated: CASSLVGQPYEQYF. Full variable domain (rest looked up from reference TRBV5-1 and TRBJ2-7): KAGVTQTPRYLIKTRGQQVTLSCSPISGHRSVSWYQQTPGQGLQFLFEYFSETQRNKGNFPGRFSGRQFSNSRSEMNVSTLELGDSALYLCASSLVGQPYEQYFGPGTRLTVT.

The chain is built from TRBV5-3 and TRBJ1-2; no reliable D call. TRBV5-3 is flagged as an ORF with uncertain function. The CDR3 is 15 residues long. With 0 bases removed from V and 4 bases from J, the gap between germline ends came to 13 bases. CDR3 amino acids: CARSLGLGLSYGYTF. The CDR3 coding sequence is TGTGCCAGAAGCTTGGGGCTTGGGTTGAGCTATGGCTACACCTTC.

The rearrangement joins TRBV5-1 to TRBJ2-1; D remains ambiguous. V gave up 4 bases and J gave up 6 bases, with 8 bases separating them. From germline, CDR1 is SGHRS and CDR2 YFSETQ. The CDR3 has 12 amino acids. As DNA, the CDR3 is TGCGCCAGCAGCCCAAGTGGCAATGAGCAGTTCTTC. Amino acids: CASSPSGNEQFF.

The V gene is TRBV4-2, the J gene TRBJ1-5, with D uncertain. The CDR3 consists of 17 residues. CDR1 is LGHNA, CDR2 YNFKEQ, per germline. Deletions cut 0 bases from V and 2 bases from J, with 14 bases between. CDR3 sequence (DNA): TGTGCCAGCAGCCAAGATCTAGAGGTGGTAGGCAATCAGCCCCAGCATTTT. It yields the protein CASSQDLEVVGNQPQHF.

The gene calls are TRBV7-8 and TRBJ2-6, with D unclear. The CDR3 is made up of 13 amino acids. The germline V gene has CDR1 SGHVS and CDR2 FQNEAQ. Trimming took 4 bases from V and 2 from J, leaving 3 bases between them. DNA of the CDR3: TGTGCCAGCAGCTCGGCTGGGGCCAACGTCCTGACTTTC. As protein: CASSSAGANVLTF.

This clone appeared a few times. The chain combines TRBV7-9 with TRBJ2-7; D uncertain. The CDR3 sequence is 12 residues long. CDR1 is SEHNR and CDR2 is FQNEAQ in the germline V gene (reference sequence). V dropped 4 bases and J dropped 0 bases, with 4 bases sitting between them. The CDR3 here is CASSSSSYEQYF. CDR3 bases: TGTGCCAGCAGCTCGAGCTCCTACGAGCAGTACTTC.